Listed here are 13 T cell receptor beta chains from one sample, sequenced in a study of CD8 T cells in Susac syndrome. With random hexamers, reverse transcription was performed on 0.5 to 1 ug of RNA. In TCRdb, the immunoSEQ multiplex PCR reads were re-called with MiXCR into one record per CDR3 protein. The sample lists just under 95,000 distinct CDR3 sequences; over 90% were seen once. Sequencing used CD4+ T cells from PBMCs. The receptors were sampled from a human donor with Susac syndrome.

J is TRBJ2-3 and V is TRBV5-6; D unclear. CDR1 is SGHDT and CDR2 is YYEEEE in the germline V gene. This CDR3 spans 15 amino acids. V was pared by 2 bases and J by 1 base, with 11 bases between. CDR3 nucleotide sequence: TGTGCCAGCAGCTTAGGACGTATGCGCACAGATACGCAGTATTTT. Protein sequence: CASSLGRMRTDTQYF.

The chain links TRBV30 to TRBJ2-1; 9 bases map to TRBD2. Germline V lookup: CDR1 GTSNPN, CDR2 SVGIG (reference sequence). Trimming removed 0 bases from V and 4 bases from J; junction bases left unmatched: 4. The CDR3 spans 15 residues. CDR3 nucleotide sequence: TGTGCCTGGAGTGTAAGAACTAGCGGGTACAATGAGCAGTTCTTC. Translated, it gives CAWSVRTSGYNEQFF.

The rearrangement uses TRBV20-1 and TRBJ2-7; 10 bases map to TRBD1. V shed 5 bases, J shed 2 bases, and the junction held 3 bases outside the gene matches. Germline V gives CDR1 DFQATT, CDR2 SNEGSKA (reference sequence). CDR3 length: 13 residues. CDR3 nucleotides: TGCAGTGCTGGGACAGGGGCCGCCTACGAGCAGTACTTC. Amino acids: CSAGTGAAYEQYF.

This clonotype was seen only a few times. The genes are TRBV7-8 and TRBJ1-5; D is unclear. This CDR3 contains 17 residues. Germline-derived CDR1 and CDR2 are SGHVS and FQNEAQ. V was pared by 4 bases and J by 0 bases, with 16 bases between. CDR3 sequence: CASSSNRFQTSNQPQHF. The CDR3 DNA reads TGTGCCAGCAGCTCAAATCGGTTTCAGACTAGCAATCAGCCCCAGCATTTT.

J is TRBJ1-5 and V is TRBV3-1, with unresolved D. Germline CDR1 reads LGHDT; CDR2 reads YNNKEL (reference sequence). The CDR3 is 12 amino acids. V gave up 0 bases and J gave up 12 bases, with 9 bases separating them. This CDR3 is CASSQEGGGQHF. The CDR3 bases are TGTGCCAGCAGCCAAGAGGGAGGTGGCCAGCATTTT.

The chain joins TRBV5-1 to TRBJ2-5; TRBD1 or TRBD2 may be the D gene (5 bases each). Trimming shortened V by 2 bases and J by 2 bases, and 10 bases separated the two germline ends. Germline loops: CDR1 SGHRS, CDR2 YFSETQ. There are 14 residues in the CDR3. DNA for the CDR3: TGCGCCAGCAGCTTCGGGACGACGCAAGAGACCCAGTACTTC. Its protein is CASSFGTTQETQYF.

The rearrangement links TRBV15 to TRBJ1-1, with D maybe TRBD1 (5 bases). Trimming pared 0 bases from V and 4 bases from J, leaving 15 bases between. Germline V gene data show CDR1 as LNHNV and CDR2 as YYDKDF (reference sequence). This CDR3 is built from 16 residues. The CDR3, as DNA: TGTGCCACCAGCAGAGATCTCGCTAGCGGGGGCACTGAAGCTTTCTTT. This gives the protein CATSRDLASGGTEAFF. The variable domain in full, completed from reference TRBV15 and TRBJ1-1, reads DAMVIQNPRYQVTQFGKPVTLSCSQTLNHNVMYWYQQKSSQAPKLLFHYYDKDFNNEADTPDNFQSRRPNTSFCFLDIRSPGLGDTAMYLCATSRDLASGGTEAFFGQGTRLTVV.

This chain links TRBV3-1 with TRBJ2-3, with 9 bases matching TRBD2. Losses at the gene ends were 2 bases for V and 2 bases for J; bases not matched to a gene: 2. The CDR3 has 15 amino acids. Germline V lookup: CDR1 LGHDT, CDR2 YNNKEL (reference sequence). The CDR3 DNA reads TGTGCCAGCAGCCAATCTAGCGGGGTCACAGATACGCAGTATTTT. Residues: CASSQSSGVTDTQYF.

The chain recombines TRBV15 with TRBJ2-3; D might be TRBD1 or TRBD2, each matching 5 bases. Germline lookup yields CDR1 LNHNV and CDR2 YYDKDF (reference sequence). V dropped 5 bases and J dropped 3 bases, with 18 bases sitting between them. The CDR3 loop spans 16 amino acids. The CDR3 sequence is CATSDPLGRRTDTQYF. CDR3 in DNA: TGTGCCACCAGCGACCCGCTGGGGCGGAGGACAGATACGCAGTATTTT.

CDR3 protein: CSVESNGGYEQYF. The DNA of the CDR3 is TGCAGCGTTGAAAGTAACGGGGGCTACGAGCAGTACTTC. This rearrangement joins TRBV29-1 to TRBJ2-7; tentatively, D is TRBD2 (6 bases). V dropped 2 bases and J dropped 3 bases, with 11 bases sitting between them. The CDR3 is made up of 13 amino acids. Germline loops: CDR1 SQVTM, CDR2 ANQGSEA.

The chain uses TRBV12-3 or TRBV12-4 and TRBJ2-1; 16 positions agree with TRBD2. The length of the CDR3 is 17 residues. Trimming took 7 bases from V and 9 from J; bases not matched to a gene: 12. The CDR3 sequence is CASTPRGTSGGAIEQFF. CDR3 bases: TGTGCCAGCACCCCCAGAGGGACTAGCGGGGGGGCCATTGAGCAGTTCTTC.

This clonotype was seen more than once but under ten times. This sequence joins TRBV12-3 or TRBV12-4 and TRBJ2-3; the D gene is possibly TRBD2 (5 bases). The CDR3 has 11 residues. V was trimmed by 7 bases and J by 8 bases, leaving 10 bases between them. CDR3 bases: TGTGCCAGCACTCTCGAGGGTACGCAGTATTTT. Its translation: CASTLEGTQYF.

This chain's CDR3 is CAWVPGLVVLVEETQYF. CDR3 nucleotides: TGTGCCTGGGTCCCAGGACTAGTGGTTTTGGTTGAAGAGACCCAGTACTTC. V gene TRBV30 combines with J gene TRBJ2-5; 7 nucleotides align to TRBD2. This CDR3 contains 17 residues. V shed 5 bases and J 3 bases; nucleotides not matched to a gene: 18. Germline assignment: CDR1 GTSNPN and CDR2 SVGIG (reference sequence).